This T cell receptor beta chain emerged from a study of response to subunit inactivated influenza vaccine. General observations from the study: The study's authors posited that every seasonal influenza vaccination enlists few new T cells.

TCRdb re-called the RT-PCR reads with MiXCR, one entry per CDR3 protein. The table shows about 800,000 distinct CDR3 sequences, with 20% to 25% occurring only once. This clonotype came up a few times. Its antigen remains unidentified. This clonotype was sampled from a man in his fifties or sixties who received an inactivated influenza vaccine. The input for sequencing was PBMCs from blood, taken around 5 days after vaccination.

CDR3 residues: CASSLAAEGEQFF. The CDR3 DNA sequence: TGTGCCAGCAGCTTAGCCGCTGAAGGTGAGCAGTTCTTC. V and J are TRBV11-2 and TRBJ2-1; the D is unclear. Trimming removed 1 base at V and 9 bases at J, with 10 bases between. CDR1 is SGHAT and CDR2 is FQNNGV in the germline V gene. The CDR3 has 13 amino acids.